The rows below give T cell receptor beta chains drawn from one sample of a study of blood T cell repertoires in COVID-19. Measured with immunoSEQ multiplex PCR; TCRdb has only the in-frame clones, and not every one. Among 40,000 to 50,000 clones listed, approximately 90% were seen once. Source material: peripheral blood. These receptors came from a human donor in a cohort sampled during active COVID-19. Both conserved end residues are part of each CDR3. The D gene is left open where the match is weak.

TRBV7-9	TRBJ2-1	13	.	CASSPGGGGEQFF
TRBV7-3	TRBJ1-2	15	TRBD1	CASSPNRDSNYGYTF
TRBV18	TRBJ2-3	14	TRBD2	CASSPGAGPDTQYF
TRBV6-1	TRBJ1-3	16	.	CASSESEDSGGNTIYF
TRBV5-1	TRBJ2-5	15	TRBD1	CASSRQRTGQETQYF
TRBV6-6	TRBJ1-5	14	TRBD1	CASSLGQEGKPQHF
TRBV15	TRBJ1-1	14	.	CATSRKGVNTEAFF
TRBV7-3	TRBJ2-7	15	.	CASSLRGDFLYEQYF
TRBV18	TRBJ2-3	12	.	CASSGDTDTQYF
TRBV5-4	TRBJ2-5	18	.	CASSLAGMVGGAQETQYF
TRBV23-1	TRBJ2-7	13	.	CASSQTPTYEQYF
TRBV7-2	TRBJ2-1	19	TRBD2	CASSKGLAGRKSSYNEQFF
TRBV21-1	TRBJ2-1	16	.	CASSKGPGLEYNEQFF
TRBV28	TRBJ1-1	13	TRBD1	CASRRQGNTEAFF
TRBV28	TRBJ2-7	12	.	CASSNRYYEQYF
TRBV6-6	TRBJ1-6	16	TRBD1	CASSNPVGTGNSPLHF
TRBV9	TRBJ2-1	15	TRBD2	CASSVGLAGANEQFF
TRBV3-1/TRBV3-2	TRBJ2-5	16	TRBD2	CASTMGGGLVRETQYF
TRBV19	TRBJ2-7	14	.	CASRRGGPAYEQYF
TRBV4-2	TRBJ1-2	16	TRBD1	CASSQEERQGAYGYTF
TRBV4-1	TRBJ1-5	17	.	CASSQDWQRYSNQPQHF
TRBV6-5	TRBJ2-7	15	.	CASSWRREASYEQYF
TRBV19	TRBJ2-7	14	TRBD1	CASSMGQGAYEQYF
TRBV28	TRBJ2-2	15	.	CASSFLTQNTGELFF
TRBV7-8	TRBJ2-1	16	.	CASSWIALSSYNEQFF
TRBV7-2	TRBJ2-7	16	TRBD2	CASSFRGGLAGVEQYF
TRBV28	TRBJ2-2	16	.	CASSMLWTTYTGELFF
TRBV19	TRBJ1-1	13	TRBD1	CASSVRGHTEAFF
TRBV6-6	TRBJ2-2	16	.	CASSPWGGPNTGELFF